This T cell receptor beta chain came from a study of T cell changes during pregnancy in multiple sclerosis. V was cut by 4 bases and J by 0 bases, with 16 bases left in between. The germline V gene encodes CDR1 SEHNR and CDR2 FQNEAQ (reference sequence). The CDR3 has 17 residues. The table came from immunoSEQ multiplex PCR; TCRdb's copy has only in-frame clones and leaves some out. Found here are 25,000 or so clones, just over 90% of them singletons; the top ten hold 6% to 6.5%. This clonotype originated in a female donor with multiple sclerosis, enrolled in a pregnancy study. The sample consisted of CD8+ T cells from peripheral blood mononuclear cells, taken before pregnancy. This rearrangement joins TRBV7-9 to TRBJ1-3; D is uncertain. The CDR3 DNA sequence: TGTGCCAGCAGCTCCCGTTGGGCGCCCGACTCTGGAAACACCATATATTTT. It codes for CASSSRWAPDSGNTIYF.